This T cell receptor beta chain was recorded in a study of blood T cell repertoires in COVID-19. The germline V gene has CDR1 SQVTM and CDR2 ANQGSEA. V dropped 4 bases and J dropped 9; count of bases not matched to a gene: 3. There are 13 residues in the CDR3. Authors' data handling: The assay estimated nucleated cells by amplifying reference gene primers. Here immunoSEQ multiplex PCR was the method, and the copy in TCRdb shows in-frame clones only, minus some. V and J calls and clone size come straight from that table; D and trimming were deduced from the DNA. The data contain fewer than 300,000 clones, roughly nine tenths of them singletons.

Material for sequencing was peripheral blood. The chain is built from TRBV29-1 and TRBJ1-4; 12 nucleotides match TRBD1. This clonotype originated in a woman aged 30 to 39 with COVID-19, enrolled during active disease. The CDR3, as DNA: TGCAGCGTTGCGGGACAGGGGGCCCAAAAACTGTTTTTT. Translated, it gives CSVAGQGAQKLFF.